This passage covers 13 T cell receptor beta chains from one sample sequenced in a study of blood T cells in healthy people across ages (dated by TCRdb to between 2014 and 2017). Library prep was done by 5' RACE. Instrument used: Illumina HiSeq 2500. A second PCR of roughly 6 to 12 cycles was performed with a sample-barcoded 5' primer and a J-beta primer mix. TCRdb took the public reads, trimmed them with fastp at Q25, ran MiXCR for clone calling and kept in-frame beta chains. Rows with a matching CDR3 protein are joined into one entry that keeps the most common DNA and genes. Counted in this sample were 2 million or so distinct CDR3 sequences; approximately 50% of them appeared once. The ten largest make up around 2.1% of the sample. The sequencing sample was made of blood. The receptors here all came from a middle-aged woman in good health.

This clonotype turned up a few times. This chain uses TRBV20-1 with TRBJ2-3, with D hard to call. Germline CDR1 and CDR2: DFQATT and SNEGSKA (reference sequence). The germline V and J ends were trimmed by 7 bases and 3 bases, with 23 bases remaining between them. The CDR3 consists of 16 residues. Written as DNA, the CDR3 is TGCAGTGTTTGGCTAGAAGAGTGGGGTTATACAGATACGCAGTATTTT. Amino acid sequence: CSVWLEEWGYTDTQYF.

The CDR3, as DNA: TGTGCCAGCAGCTTATTGGGGACAGCGAGAAGTTCCTCCTACAATGAGCAGTTCTTC. Translating gives CASSLLGTARSSSYNEQFF. The V call is TRBV11-1, the J call TRBJ2-1; TRBD1 aligns across 7 bases. This CDR3 region has 19 residues. The trim removed 2 bases at V and 0 bases at J, leaving 13 bases unmatched. CDR1 SGHAT and CDR2 FQDESV come from the germline V gene (reference sequence).

This chain uses TRBV7-2 with TRBJ2-1; D ambiguous. Per germline, CDR1 SGHTA and CDR2 FQGNSA. Between the trimmed V and J ends, which lost 3 bases and 6 bases, there was a span of 15 bases. The CDR3 runs 15 residues. DNA for the CDR3: TGTGCCAGCAGCTTGCAGGCCGCGGTGCCCAATGAGCAGTTCTTC. This encodes CASSLQAAVPNEQFF.

This clonotype has just a few counts. V is TRBV12-5 and J is TRBJ2-1, with TRBD2 identical over 13 bases. CDR1 LGHNT and CDR2 FRNRAP come from the germline V gene. The CDR3 is 17 amino acids. V dropped 4 bases and J dropped 0; count of bases not matched to a gene: 3. CDR3 in amino acids: CASGWTSGGLSYNEQFF. CDR3 in DNA: TGTGCTAGTGGTTGGACTAGCGGGGGTCTCTCCTACAATGAGCAGTTCTTC.

In this sample, this clonotype turned up a few times. The chain recombines TRBV24-1 with TRBJ2-3; 10 nucleotides match TRBD1. With V trimmed by 4 bases and J by 6 bases, 9 bases remained unmatched. CDR3 length: 16 amino acids. Germline CDR1 is KGHDR and CDR2 is SFDVKD. The CDR3 reads CATSEAGTGARDTQYF. CDR3 in DNA: TGTGCCACCAGTGAGGCCGGGACAGGGGCCCGGGATACGCAGTATTTT.

This clonotype was seen only a few times. The J gene is TRBJ2-7, the V gene TRBV10-3; possibly TRBD1 or TRBD2 for D (6 bases each). Germline V gene sequence: CDR1 ENHRY, CDR2 SYGVKD. Deletions cut 10 bases from V and 6 bases from J, with 19 bases between. This CDR3 has 13 amino acids. The DNA of the CDR3 is TGTGCCACCGGCGGGACACCAGTCTCCGAGCAGTACTTC. Translated, it gives CATGGTPVSEQYF.

The V and J genes are TRBV20-1 and TRBJ2-1; the match to TRBD2 covers 13 bases. V gave up 3 bases and J gave up 15 bases; unmatched junction bases: 14. Looked up from germline, CDR1 is DFQATT and CDR2 is SNEGSKA (reference sequence). This CDR3 has 15 amino acids. The CDR3 DNA sequence: TGCAGTGCTAGTCTAACTAGCGGGGGGGCAGTCCGGCTGTTCTTC. This encodes CSASLTSGGAVRLFF.

This sequence joins TRBV4-3 and TRBJ1-5; no definite D call. Per germline, CDR1 LGHNA and CDR2 YSLEER. This CDR3 comprises 15 residues. V was shortened by 0 bases and J by 6 bases, with 12 bases between the two germline ends. CDR3 in DNA: TGCGCCAGCAGCCAAGATCTGATAGGATCTCAGCCCCAGCATTTT. This sequence encodes CASSQDLIGSQPQHF.

This clonotype was found a few times. The chain is built from TRBV18 and TRBJ2-3, with D possibly being TRBD1 or TRBD2 (6 bases each). In germline, CDR1 is KGHSH, CDR2 LQKENI. Trimming removed 2 bases from V and 2 bases from J, with 14 bases in between. CDR3 length: 16 residues. The CDR3 coding sequence is TGTGCCAGCTCACCAGCAGGGGTGGACTACACAGATACGCAGTATTTT. Translated, it gives CASSPAGVDYTDTQYF. The complete variable domain, with remaining parts taken from reference TRBV18 and TRBJ2-3, reads NAGVMQNPRHLVRRRGQEARLRCSPMKGHSHVYWYRQLPEEGLKFMVYLQKENIIDESGMPKERFSAEFPKEGPSILRIQQVVRGDSAAYFCASSPAGVDYTDTQYFGPGTRLTVL.

V gene TRBV4-2 combines with J gene TRBJ1-2; D not resolved. This CDR3 has 15 residues. Deletions cut 4 bases from V and 0 bases from J, with 12 bases between. Per germline, CDR1 LGHNA and CDR2 YNFKEQ. CDR3 sequence (DNA): TGTGCCAGCAGCCCCTCTGCCCAGGCTAACTATGGCTACACCTTC. It translates to CASSPSAQANYGYTF.

The rearrangement joins TRBV12-3 or TRBV12-4 to TRBJ2-5; perhaps TRBD2 as D (5 bases). CDR3 length: 16 residues. Trimming removed 3 bases at V and 4 bases at J, with 18 bases between. CDR3 region: CASSFHRIGKVETQYF. CDR3 nucleotide sequence: TGTGCCAGCAGTTTCCACCGGATCGGGAAAGTAGAGACCCAGTACTTC.

The table lists this clonotype with a count of one. The chain employs TRBV7-2 and TRBJ2-5, with 12 bases that match TRBD2. Germline lookup yields CDR1 SGHTA and CDR2 FQGNSA. This CDR3 is 17 amino acids long. Trimming removed 1 base from V and 2 bases from J; junction bases left unmatched: 5. CDR3 nucleotides: TGTGCCAGCAGCTTAGTACTAGCGGGGGGAAAACAAGAGACCCAGTACTTC. Translating it yields CASSLVLAGGKQETQYF.

The chain links TRBV7-2 to TRBJ1-2; D is ambiguous. This CDR3 comprises 14 residues. Deletions cut 3 bases from V and 4 bases from J, with 12 bases between. Germline-derived CDR1 and CDR2 are SGHTA and FQGNSA. CDR3 region: CASSFDVLSYGYTF. The CDR3 coding sequence is TGTGCCAGCAGCTTTGATGTCCTGAGCTATGGCTACACCTTC.